This record looks at one T cell receptor (beta chain) sequence and its context. Its recognized antigen is unknown. Base qualities are not recorded, but no much larger clone differs from it by a single base. Inclusive of the bounding cysteine and phenylalanine, the CDR3 is 19 residues long. Only CDR3 DNA remains: 57 bases, in frame from the first base. The germline V gene gives CDR1 as SGHVS and CDR2 as FNYEAQ. At the junction V is shortened by 1 base and J by 4 bases, with 25 bases in between. The sample comes from a study of cytomegalovirus exposure and HLA in healthy donors (dated by TCRdb to 2015 to 2018). With regard to the full study: An earlier analysis of under 600 of the donors reported 250 to 300 Gb of sequence data and around 110 million unique TCR beta sequences from about 200 million T cells. An early release that covered around 590 HLA-typed donors contained approximately 300 gigabases of sequencing data and 65 million to 100 million unique TCR sequences. Of the roughly 400 genotyped donors, approximately 83% fell in the genetic ancestry cluster associated with self-reported Caucasian donors. The study was designed to test whether signatures of past pathogen exposure could be identified by cataloging public T cell receptors. Using immunosequencing, the study profiled T cell repertoires from 500 to 800 subjects and related those repertoires to cytomegalovirus serostatus. A separate validation cohort of 100 to 150 different subjects was used in addition to the roughly 670-subject first cohort. To predict cytomegalovirus infection status, the study brought together high-throughput TCR immunosequencing, statistical association of individual TCRs with disease status, and machine learning. In a later analysis, previously published TCR beta repertoires from 670 or so donors were re-analyzed and high-resolution HLA genotyping was added so that TCR occurrence patterns could be studied. Rather than using new phenotypic data, the later analysis identified candidate immune exposures from TCR beta sequences and from how often those sequences occurred across donors. In an earlier analysis of more than 550 of the donors, high-throughput TCR beta sequencing was used to judge whether each TCR beta V gene segment behaved as functional or pseudogenic. Donor age, sex, ethnicity and CMV serostatus were compiled alongside the repertoire data. Genome-wide SNP genotypes for about three fifths of the roughly 670 donors were used in a later genetic analysis, which treated that subset as a discovery cohort. All discovery cohort repertoires had been generated on a single sequencing platform. Both class I and class II loci were covered by HLA typing, at four-digit resolution. The number of typed donors differed by locus: roughly 629-640 for A, B, C, DRB1 and DQB1; 522 for DQA1; fewer than 610 for DPA1; and some 430 for DPB1. Four or five DR-DQ haplotypes were treated as single units for association and clustering because of strong linkage in the cohort. Among some 400 genotyped donors of the cohort, an average of approximately 200,000 unique TCR beta nucleotide sequences was sequenced per donor, of which approximately 19% were non-productive. What the research found in general, with its limitations: Some IMGT-functional V segments, including TRBV6-2 and TRBV6-3, could not be distinguished by the 87-base-pair reads and were therefore excluded. According to a later analysis, TCR association rates differed among HLA loci, with DRB1 alleles showing the most associated TCRs and HLA-C alleles showing the fewest. An association between a missense DCLRE1C variant and V-gene and J-gene trimming of TCR beta chains was found in a later genetic analysis and replicated in an independent cohort. The authors suggested that the approach could potentially be extended to other disease states and immunological phenotypes. Specific HLA alleles were associated with 16,951 TCR beta sequences at a false discovery rate of 0.05 in a later analysis. In an earlier analysis of approximately 590 of the donors, most TCR beta V segments were observed in productive rearrangements about 87% or about 30% of the time, broadly matching IMGT annotations. The classifier was reported to diagnose cytomegalovirus status with high specificity and sensitivity in both the original cohort and the validation cohort. A cluster of highly shared sequence variants was judged likely to be a technical artifact of the sequencing pipeline. The presence/absence analyses assumed that sequencing depth was roughly uniform across donors, and that assumption may not be true. Because counts were too low, approximately 15 rarely observed V segments, including chromosome 9 orphons, were excluded from the earlier analysis of 587 of the donors. A later analysis found that HLA-associated TCR beta chains were more clonally expanded and had lower generation probabilities than equally common non-associated chains. In vitro tests confirmed that a few of the cytomegalovirus-associated TCR beta chains recognize cytomegalovirus antigens. Correlated functional status among segregating V segments might reflect linkage disequilibrium, but an unknown experimental factor could not be ruled out. The cohort was sequenced for TCR beta chains only, and without alpha or paired-chain data the features that could be detected were limited. While some public TCRs were present in many individuals, most TCR sequences turned up only very rarely across donors. Most CMV-associated TCR beta chains appeared to be HLA-restricted in a later analysis, and the HLA associations seemed to be driven largely by CMV exposure. A later genetic analysis reported fewer N-insertions in productive TCRs among donors in an Asian-associated ancestry cluster than the approximately 700-donor mean. In a later analysis, several top co-occurrence clusters were reported to appear linked to parvovirus B19, influenza, CMV and Epstein-Barr virus. When HLA alleles, especially DR and DQ, strongly co-occurred, attributing TCR associations to individual alleles was difficult. Because HLA typing was unavailable for some donors at each locus, only the typed subset was used in association tests. In the study, around 160 TCR beta chains were listed as associated with cytomegalovirus. A further reported finding was that TCR beta sequences accurately predicted the HLA-A and HLA-B alleles for most subjects in the first cohort. For the cohort, immune exposure information was limited to CMV serostatus.

The protocol used for the library was the immunoSEQ multiplex PCR assay. For the multiplex PCR, a mixture combining 60 forward primers for TCR Vbeta segments and 13 reverse primers for TCR Jbeta segments was used. The CDR3 region of rearranged TCR beta genes was amplified from genomic DNA with a multiplex PCR assay. Amplified TCR beta libraries were sequenced as 87-base-pair reads on the Illumina HiSeq System. As for how the authors treated the data: Across the roughly 670 repertoires, a later analysis counted 60 million to 90 million unique TCR beta chains, some 11 million of which were shared by at least two donors. To remove PCR and sequencing errors, raw reads were error-corrected and collapsed into unique sequences using a nearest-neighbor algorithm that merged closely related sequences. Alignment of CDR3 sequences to IMGT reference sequences was used to assign V, D and J gene segments. For a sequence to be retained, a match of at least six nucleotides to both a V gene segment and a J gene segment was required. Rearrangements were classified as productive when the CDR3 lacked stop codons and remained in frame with V and J, and all other rearrangements were classified as non-productive. Following IMGT convention, CDR3 was defined as the stretch from the second conserved V-encoded cysteine up to the conserved J-encoded phenylalanine. The earlier analysis of some 550 of the donors excluded any sequence lacking an unambiguous match to a single V gene segment. In an earlier analysis of about 590 of the donors, a V segment was called functional when productive rearrangements were above 56.7%, and segregating when the standard deviation between donors exceeded 5%. A statistical classification framework was built to diagnose cytomegalovirus status from the catalog of TCR beta chain sequences. A later analysis assigned V and J genes by comparing TCR nucleotide sequences with IMGT/GENE-DB human TR gene sequences. In a later analysis, CDR3 sequences and most-parsimonious VDJ recombination scenarios were assigned using the TCRdist pipeline. In a later analysis, each TCR beta chain was defined by its CDR3 amino acid sequence together with its V-gene family, and reads lacking a unique V-gene family were excluded. To address suspected cross-contamination and a sequencing artifact, a later analysis removed under 600 highly shared, low-generation-probability nucleotide sequences. In a later analysis, a clonal expansion index for each public chain was calculated from normalized within-repertoire ranks of inferred template counts. In a later analysis, generation probabilities were computed using a VDJ recombination model fitted to out-of-frame rearrangements, and the results were checked against IGoR. A later analysis scored TCR-TCR, TCR-HLA and TCR-CMV co-occurrence with hypergeometric tests, applying a repertoire-size bias correction to TCR pairs. In a later analysis, false discovery rates were estimated by permuting HLA or CMV assignments 20 times. In a later analysis, co-occurring TCRs were grouped using DBSCAN, and TCRdist sequence similarity was added for clustering within HLA-allele-positive subsets. For co-occurrence clustering, repertoires with fewer than 30,000 or more than 120,000 public chains were excluded, along with four or five repertoires with anomalous nucleotide sharing. Imported from immuneACCESS, the table was reduced by TCRdb to in-frame sequences with V and J called. These copies leave out some clones; in studies compared against another copy, an unresolved V gene accounts for under half, and the cause of the remainder is not known. V and J calls and clone size follow that table, whereas D and trimming were derived from the DNA. The sample has about 89,000 clones on record, roughly three quarters of them singletons. 3.7% of the sample goes to the ten largest clones.

The cohort was made up of several hundred healthy bone marrow donors. All cohort members were sampled while nominally healthy, although unrecorded immune exposures were likely present. The donor tested CMV seronegative, placing the donor among the 300 to 450 seronegative members of the cohort. Every donor gave a peripheral blood sample, and the peripheral blood mononuclear cells from that sample were used for TCR beta sequencing. The Qiagen DNeasy Blood Extraction Kit was used to extract genomic DNA from the blood cell samples. This receptor was identified in a young man in good health and CMV-seronegative. Sequencing used PBMCs. This sequence uses TRBV7-6 and TRBJ2-5; the D segment could be TRBD1, given 8 matching bases. The CDR3 reads CASSLVRGPGQVGRETQYF. The DNA sequence reads TGTGCCAGCAGCTTAGTGCGGGGGCCGGGACAGGTTGGCAGAGAGACCCAGTACTTC.